These 11 T cell receptor beta chains were all obtained from the same sample, sequenced in a study of T cells in Graves' hyperthyroidism and ophthalmopathy. Researchers took RNA transcripts and amplified the TCR beta CDR3 regions from them. In the first-round RT-PCR of the TCR CDR3, the HTBI primer set was used. TCRdb reprocessed the multiplex PCR reads via MiXCR and lists one record per CDR3 protein. The repertoire holds fewer than 550,000 distinct CDR3 sequences, with 15% to 19% as singletons. Sequencing was done on a sample of blood. The source of these receptors is a woman between 18 and 29 years old with Graves' hyperthyroidism.

This clonotype was recorded many times. The chain joins TRBV5-1 to TRBJ2-2; 8 bases align to TRBD2. Germline V gives CDR1 SGHRS, CDR2 YFSETQ. The CDR3 contains 15 residues. V dropped 1 base and J dropped 6; count of bases not matched to a gene: 5. In DNA form, the CDR3 reads TGCGCCAGCAGCTTGAGCGGGAGCCCCCCCGGGGAGCTGTTTTTT. Translation: CASSLSGSPPGELFF. Complete variable domain (other parts from reference TRBV5-1 and TRBJ2-2): KAGVTQTPRYLIKTRGQQVTLSCSPISGHRSVSWYQQTPGQGLQFLFEYFSETQRNKGNFPGRFSGRQFSNSRSEMNVSTLELGDSALYLCASSLSGSPPGELFFGEGSRLTVL.

Comment on this clonotype: It may be a read error: a sequence one base away is much more abundant. This chain links TRBV20-1 with TRBJ1-1, with D maybe TRBD1 (5 bases). Germline V lookup: CDR1 DFQATT, CDR2 SNEGSKA (reference sequence). The V end lost 4 bases, the J end lost 1 base, and 13 bases lay between the germline ends. This CDR3 is built from 14 residues. The CDR3 here is CSATGGGENTEAFF. CDR3 in DNA: TGCAGTGCTACCGGAGGAGGGGAGAACACTGAAGCTTTCTTT.

This clonotype was counted a few times. This sequence joins TRBV6-5 and TRBJ1-2; D gene unclear. CDR1 is MNHEY and CDR2 is SVGAGI in the germline V gene. V was shortened by 4 bases and J by 2 bases, with 17 bases between the two germline ends. The CDR3 is 16 residues long. CDR3 sequence (DNA): TGTGCCAGCAGTTCCTCCGATGGGTTTACCAACTATGGCTACACCTTC. Translated, it gives CASSSSDGFTNYGYTF.

J is TRBJ2-1 and V is TRBV7-3; 14 bases map to TRBD2. There are 16 residues in the CDR3. With 5 bases clipped from V and 8 bases from J, the junction kept 8 bases outside the gene matches. Germline V gene data show CDR1 as SGHTA and CDR2 as FQGTGA. Written as DNA, the CDR3 is TGTGCCAGCAGCCCCAGACTAGCGGGAGGGTCTGATGAGCAGTTCTTC. Its protein is CASSPRLAGGSDEQFF.

The chain joins TRBV7-2 to TRBJ2-3, with a tentative D call TRBD2 (6 bases). Between the trimmed V and J ends, which lost 5 bases and 6 bases, there was a span of 24 bases. In germline, CDR1 is SGHTA, CDR2 FQGNSA. This CDR3 is built from 17 residues. This CDR3 is CASSPGGWRGPGDTQYF. CDR3 sequence (DNA): TGTGCCAGCAGCCCCGGAGGGTGGCGGGGCCCGGGGGATACGCAGTATTTT.

The sample holds many counts of this clonotype. The J gene is TRBJ2-1, the V gene TRBV28, with D possibly being TRBD2 (6 bases). Germline CDR1 MDHEN, CDR2 SYDVKM. CDR3 length: 15 amino acids. Trimming left V 7 bases short and J 0 bases short, with 13 bases between. CDR3 amino acids: CASIWGVSSYNEQFF. The CDR3 DNA follows: TGTGCCAGCATCTGGGGGGTAAGCTCCTACAATGAGCAGTTCTTC.

V and J are TRBV6-1 and TRBJ1-5, with 8 nucleotides matching TRBD1. Germline V gene lookup returns CDR1 MNHNS and CDR2 SASEGT. The CDR3 totals 14 residues. With 6 bases clipped from V and 4 bases from J, the junction kept 5 bases outside the gene matches. The chain's CDR3 is CASRTGAGNQPQHF. The DNA of the CDR3 is TGTGCCAGCAGGACAGGGGCGGGGAATCAGCCCCAGCATTTT.

This clonotype was detected only a few times. The rearrangement uses TRBV4-1 and TRBJ1-6; TRBD1 might be the D (5 bases). With 0 bases removed from V and 10 bases from J, the gap between germline ends came to 31 bases. This CDR3 is built from 21 residues. Per germline, CDR1 MGHRA and CDR2 YSYEKL. The CDR3 DNA sequence: TGCGCCAGCAGCCAAGATCGGGGCAGCCCACTAAGAATCGCTCGTAACTCACCCCTCCACTTT. It is translated as CASSQDRGSPLRIARNSPLHF.

This clonotype has a count of ten or more. The CDR3 protein is CASSPLRGTNEKLFF. The CDR3 region has the DNA TGTGCCAGCTCACCACTCCGGGGAACTAATGAAAAACTGTTTTTT. The chain is built from TRBV18 and TRBJ1-4, with D uncertain. Germline loops: CDR1 KGHSH, CDR2 LQKENI. The CDR3 is 15 residues long. Trimming removed 1 base from V and 1 base from J, with 7 bases in between.

This clonotype has more than one count but fewer than ten. The V and J genes are TRBV5-6 and TRBJ1-5, with D maybe TRBD1 (6 bases). The ends were cut back, 5 bases at V and 4 bases at J, with 13 bases in the middle. In germline, CDR1 is SGHDT, CDR2 YYEEEE. CDR3 length: 14 amino acids. CDR3: CASSSRDINQPQHF. DNA of the CDR3: TGTGCCAGCAGTTCCCGGGACATAAATCAGCCCCAGCATTTT.

This clonotype has only a few counts. The chain carries TRBV6-4 and TRBJ1-2, with 8 bases that match TRBD1. The CDR3 sequence is 16 residues long. Germline-derived CDR1 and CDR2 are MRHNA and SNTAGT. Trimming removed 0 bases from V and 6 bases from J; junction bases left unmatched: 9. The CDR3: CASSDSLGTGSDGYTF. In DNA, the CDR3 is TGTGCCAGCAGTGACTCGTTAGGGACAGGTTCCGATGGCTACACCTTC.